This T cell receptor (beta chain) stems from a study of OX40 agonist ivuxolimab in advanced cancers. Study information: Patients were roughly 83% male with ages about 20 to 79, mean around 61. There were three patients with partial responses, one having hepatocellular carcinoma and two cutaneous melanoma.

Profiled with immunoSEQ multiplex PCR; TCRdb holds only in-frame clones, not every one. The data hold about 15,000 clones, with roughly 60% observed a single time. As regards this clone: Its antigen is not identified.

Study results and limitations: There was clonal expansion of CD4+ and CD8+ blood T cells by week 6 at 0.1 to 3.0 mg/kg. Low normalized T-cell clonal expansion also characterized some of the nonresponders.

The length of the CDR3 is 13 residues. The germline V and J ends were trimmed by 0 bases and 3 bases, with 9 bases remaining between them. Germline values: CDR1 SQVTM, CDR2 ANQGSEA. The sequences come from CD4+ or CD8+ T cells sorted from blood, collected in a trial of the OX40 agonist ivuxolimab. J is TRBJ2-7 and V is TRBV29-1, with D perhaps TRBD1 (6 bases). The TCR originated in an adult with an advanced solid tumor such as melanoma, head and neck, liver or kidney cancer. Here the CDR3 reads CSVEDEQGYEQYF. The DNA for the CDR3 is TGCAGCGTTGAAGATGAACAGGGCTACGAGCAGTACTTC.